A selection of T cell receptor beta chains follows, all from one sample in a study of T cell repertoires in cytomegalovirus infection. TCRdb fed the reads into MiXCR, producing one record per CDR3 protein. The sample contains around 530,000 distinct CDR3 sequences, approximately 26% of which appear only once. The sequencing sample was made of PBMCs. The origin of the receptors is a human donor in good health (CMV status not recorded). Some clones in this sample may be carry-over from other donors' samples. CDR3s include the opening cysteine and the closing phenylalanine or tryptophan. The order of the fields is clone size, J gene, D gene, V gene, CDR3 protein, CDR3 DNA. The D gene is left open where the match is weak. Clone size is not always given. Where it is, it says once, few, many or a class for expanded clones.

NA | TRBJ2-1 | NA | TRBV18 | CASSPPDKGRYNEQFF | TGTGCCAGCTCACCACCGGATAAGGGTCGGTACAATGAGCAGTTCTTC
NA | TRBJ1-6 | NA | TRBV7-8 | CASSLARTTSSYNSPLHF | TGTGCCAGCAGCTTAGCCAGAACGACAAGCTCCTATAATTCACCCCTCCACTTT
NA | TRBJ1-5 | NA | TRBV2 | CASSVTGKGQPQHF | TGTGCCAGCAGTGTGACAGGAAAGGGGCAGCCCCAGCATTTT
many | TRBJ2-2 | NA | TRBV19 | CASFSGNANTGELFF | TGTGCCAGCTTTAGCGGAAACGCGAACACCGGGGAGCTGTTTTTT
few | TRBJ1-2 | NA | TRBV4-2 | CASSSRDTYGYTF | TGTGCCAGCAGCTCCCGGGACACCTATGGCTACACCTTC
NA | TRBJ2-7 | TRBD2 | TRBV6-1 | CASRRTSGRYEQYF | TGTGCCAGCAGACGGACTAGCGGGAGATACGAGCAGTACTTC
NA | TRBJ1-3 | NA | TRBV15 | CATSRDQPGSGNTIYF | TGTGCCACCAGCAGAGATCAGCCAGGATCTGGAAACACCATATATTTT
NA | TRBJ1-6 | TRBD1 | TRBV6-1 | CASRPGTDYSPLHF | TGTGCCAGCAGACCCGGGACAGACTATTCACCCCTCCACTTT
NA | TRBJ2-7 | TRBD1 | TRBV4-3 | CASSQAPGQGNYEQYF | TGCGCCAGCAGCCAAGCCCCGGGACAGGGGAACTACGAGCAGTACTTC
few | TRBJ1-1 | NA | TRBV25-1 | CATWGGTEAFF | TGTGCCACCTGGGGGGGCACTGAAGCTTTCTTT
few | TRBJ1-5 | NA | TRBV7-2 | CASSLPSQPQHF | TGTGCCAGCAGCTTACCAAGTCAGCCCCAGCATTTT
NA | TRBJ2-5 | NA | TRBV3-1 | CASSQDGRRETQYF | TGTGCCAGCAGCCAAGACGGACGACGAGAGACCCAGTACTTC
many | TRBJ1-5 | NA | TRBV7-9 | CASSLGSDRPQHF | TGTGCCAGCAGCTTAGGTTCTGATCGGCCCCAGCATTTT
NA | TRBJ2-7 | NA | TRBV7-6 | CASSLSGGETYEQYF | TGTGCCAGCAGCTTGTCAGGGGGGGAGACCTACGAGCAGTACTTC
few | TRBJ2-3 | TRBD2 | TRBV20-1 | CSAPLAGGPDTQYF | TGCAGTGCTCCACTAGCGGGAGGACCAGATACGCAGTATTTT
many | TRBJ1-5 | TRBD1 | TRBV7-9 | CASSSSPGQGFHQPQHF | TGTGCCAGCAGCTCCTCTCCGGGACAGGGCTTTCATCAGCCCCAGCATTTT
NA | TRBJ2-7 | NA | TRBV12-3/TRBV12-4 | CASSLSENAGYEQYF | TGTGCCAGCAGTTTAAGTGAGAACGCCGGCTACGAGCAGTACTTC
NA | TRBJ1-1 | NA | TRBV5-1 | CASSLVGKDTEAFF | TGCGCCAGCAGCTTGGTGGGTAAGGACACTGAAGCTTTCTTT
NA | TRBJ1-1 | NA | TRBV18 | CASSPVAGDTEAFF | TGTGCCAGCTCACCGGTGGCTGGGGACACTGAAGCTTTCTTT
many | TRBJ2-1 | NA | TRBV4-1 | CASSQERTVYNEQFF | TGCGCCAGCAGCCAAGAGAGGACCGTATACAATGAGCAGTTCTTC
NA | TRBJ2-5 | NA | TRBV7-2 | CASSLGLRPETQYF | TGTGCCAGCAGCTTAGGACTTAGGCCCGAGACCCAGTACTTC
NA | TRBJ2-5 | TRBD2 | TRBV11-2 | CASSLGTLAGGETQYF | TGTGCCAGCAGCTTAGGGACGCTAGCGGGAGGGGAGACCCAGTACTTC
NA | TRBJ2-2 | TRBD2 | TRBV6-2/TRBV6-3 | CASQTGGGTGELFF | TGTGCCAGTCAAACGGGGGGAGGCACCGGGGAGCTGTTTTTT
many | TRBJ1-1 | NA | TRBV7-2 | CASSPRYTEAFF | TGTGCCAGCAGCCCGAGGTATACTGAAGCTTTCTTT
few | TRBJ2-1 | TRBD2 | TRBV5-1 | CASSLAERGDNEQFF | TGCGCCAGCAGCTTGGCGGAGCGGGGAGACAATGAGCAGTTCTTC
NA | TRBJ1-1 | NA | TRBV7-8 | CASSTTWDAKAFF | TGTGCCAGCAGCACTACTTGGGACGCCAAAGCTTTCTTT
NA | TRBJ2-1 | TRBD2 | TRBV2 | CARASRAGPYNEQFF | TGTGCCAGAGCTTCCAGAGCGGGGCCCTACAATGAGCAGTTCTTC
NA | TRBJ2-1 | TRBD2 | TRBV6-1 | CASADLTRTSGRVDNEQFF | TGTGCCAGCGCCGACCTGACCCGGACTAGCGGGAGGGTTGACAATGAGCAGTTCTTC
many | TRBJ1-5 | NA | TRBV28 | CASSLRTQGLSRPQHF | TGTGCCAGCAGTTTAAGGACCCAAGGGTTATCTCGGCCCCAGCATTTT
few | TRBJ2-3 | TRBD1 | TRBV7-2 | CASSLGVDRGPGTQYF | TGTGCCAGCAGCTTAGGGGTGGACAGGGGTCCCGGTACGCAGTATTTT
NA | TRBJ2-3 | NA | TRBV5-6 | CASSFSPGSSTDTQYF | TGTGCCAGCAGCTTCTCCCCCGGATCTAGCACAGATACGCAGTATTTT
NA | TRBJ1-6 | TRBD1 | TRBV5-4 | CASSPRQGRSNSPLHF | TGTGCCAGCAGCCCTAGACAGGGGAGGTCGAATTCACCCCTCCACTTT
NA | TRBJ2-7 | NA | TRBV28 | CASSLNRDEQYF | TGTGCCAGCAGTTTAAACAGGGACGAGCAGTACTTC
many | TRBJ1-1 | NA | TRBV7-2 | CASSSRGRGEAFF | TGTGCCAGCAGCTCACGAGGGAGGGGTGAAGCTTTCTTT
many | TRBJ2-7 | TRBD2 | TRBV11-3 | CASSLYLAGTDYEQYF | TGTGCCAGCAGCTTATATCTAGCGGGAACCGACTACGAGCAGTACTTC
NA | TRBJ2-2 | NA | TRBV7-9 | CASSPRIGGRSGELFF | TGTGCCAGCAGCCCACGGATTGGGGGGCGTTCCGGGGAGCTGTTTTTT
NA | TRBJ2-1 | NA | TRBV27 | CASTRGRSHNEQFF | TGTGCCAGCACCCGGGGGCGGAGCCACAATGAGCAGTTCTTC
NA | TRBJ2-1 | TRBD2 | TRBV2 | CASSEGTSQGAYNEQFF | TGTGCCAGCAGTGAAGGGACTAGCCAAGGCGCCTACAATGAGCAGTTCTTC
few | TRBJ2-3 | NA | TRBV7-2 | CASSFNGATDTQYF | TGTGCCAGCAGCTTTAACGGGGCTACAGATACGCAGTATTTT
NA | TRBJ2-1 | NA | TRBV10-3 | CAISEGGGQFF | TGTGCCATCAGTGAGGGAGGGGGGCAGTTCTTC
NA | TRBJ1-1 | NA | TRBV19 | CASRTIGLPRGTEAFF | TGTGCCAGCCGAACTATAGGACTCCCCCGAGGCACTGAAGCTTTCTTT
few | TRBJ2-2 | TRBD1 | TRBV7-2 | CASSLVRGPTGELFF | TGTGCCAGCAGCTTAGTCAGGGGGCCGACCGGGGAGCTGTTTTTT
many | TRBJ2-2 | NA | TRBV7-8 | CASSLAQNGGNTGELFF | TGTGCCAGCAGCTTAGCGCAAAACGGGGGGAACACCGGGGAGCTGTTTTTT
NA | TRBJ2-2 | NA | TRBV6-2/TRBV6-3 | CASSSIGELFF | TGTGCCAGCTCGAGCATCGGGGAGCTGTTTTTT
NA | TRBJ2-7 | NA | TRBV20-1 | CSARDPRGSDEQYF | TGCAGTGCTAGAGATCCCAGGGGTAGCGACGAGCAGTACTTC
NA | TRBJ2-6 | NA | TRBV20-1 | CSASAGPPGANVLTF | TGCAGTGCAAGTGCAGGGCCACCTGGGGCCAACGTCCTGACTTTC
NA | TRBJ2-7 | TRBD1 | TRBV27 | CASSPIPGTASSYEQYF | TGTGCCAGCAGTCCCATCCCCGGGACAGCAAGCTCCTACGAGCAGTACTTC
few | TRBJ1-4 | TRBD1 | TRBV7-2 | CASSLAPTGFREKLFF | TGTGCCAGCAGCTTAGCACCGACAGGGTTTAGGGAAAAACTGTTTTTT